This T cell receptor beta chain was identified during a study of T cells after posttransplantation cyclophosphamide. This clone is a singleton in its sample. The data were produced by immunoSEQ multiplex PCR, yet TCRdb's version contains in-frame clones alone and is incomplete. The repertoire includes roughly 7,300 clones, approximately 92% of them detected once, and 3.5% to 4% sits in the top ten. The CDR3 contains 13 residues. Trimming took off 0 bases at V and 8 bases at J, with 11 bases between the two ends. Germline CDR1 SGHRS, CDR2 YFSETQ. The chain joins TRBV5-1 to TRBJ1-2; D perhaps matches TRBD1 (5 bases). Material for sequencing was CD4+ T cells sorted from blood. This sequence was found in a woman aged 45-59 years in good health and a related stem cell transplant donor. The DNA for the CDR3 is TGCGCCAGCAGCTTGGACCAGGGCGGCGGCTACACCTTC. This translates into CASSLDQGGGYTF.